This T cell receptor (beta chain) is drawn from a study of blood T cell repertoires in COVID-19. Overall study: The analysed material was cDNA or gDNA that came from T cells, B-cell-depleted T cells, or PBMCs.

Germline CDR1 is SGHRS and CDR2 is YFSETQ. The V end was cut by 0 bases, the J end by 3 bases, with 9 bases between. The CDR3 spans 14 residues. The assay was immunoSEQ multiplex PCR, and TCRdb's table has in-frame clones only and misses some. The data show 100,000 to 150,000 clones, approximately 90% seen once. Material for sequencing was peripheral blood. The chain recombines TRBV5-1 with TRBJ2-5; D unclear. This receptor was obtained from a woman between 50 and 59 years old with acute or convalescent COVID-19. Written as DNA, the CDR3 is TGCGCCAGCAGCTTGGGCAGTAAAAAAGAGACCCAGTACTTC. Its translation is CASSLGSKKETQYF.